This entry lists 8 T cell receptor beta chains sequenced from one sample in a study of T cells in Graves' hyperthyroidism and ophthalmopathy. TCR beta CDR3 regions were amplified from RNA transcripts. First-round RT-PCR targeting the TCR CDR3 was performed with the HTBI primer set. TCRdb analysed the multiplex PCR reads with MiXCR anew, one entry per CDR3 protein. Among hundreds of thousands of distinct CDR3 sequences listed, 20% to 25% were seen once. Source material: blood. The receptor set was obtained from a man aged 45 to 65 with Graves' hyperthyroidism.

As concerns this clonotype: This may be a read error: a much more frequent sequence differs by one nucleotide. The V call is TRBV2, the J call TRBJ2-3; D may be TRBD1 (5 bases). CDR3 length: 12 residues. Germline V gene sequence: CDR1 SNHLY, CDR2 FYNNEI. The V end was cut by 6 bases, the J end by 5 bases, with 9 bases between. The CDR3 loop reads CASRTDRDTQYF. CDR3 sequence (DNA): TGTGCCAGCAGGACAGACAGAGATACGCAGTATTTT.

This clonotype was detected only a few times. The CDR3 protein is CASTPERPDYNEQFF. For the CDR3, the DNA is TGCGCCAGCACTCCAGAGCGCCCCGACTACAATGAGCAGTTCTTC. V and J are TRBV5-1 and TRBJ2-1; D unresolved. Germline CDR1 and CDR2: SGHRS and YFSETQ. The CDR3 contains 15 residues. Trimming removed 6 bases from V and 3 bases from J, with 16 bases in between.

This clonotype was observed a handful of times. The chain is built from TRBV7-9 and TRBJ1-2; tentatively, D is TRBD1 (6 bases). Germline CDR1 and CDR2: SEHNR and FQNEAQ (reference sequence). The ends were cut back, 5 bases at V and 0 bases at J, with 10 bases in the middle. The CDR3 is 14 amino acids. CDR3 nucleotides: TGTGCCAGCAGCCGGGACACATCTAACTATGGCTACACCTTC. Protein sequence: CASSRDTSNYGYTF.

V gene TRBV12-3 or TRBV12-4 combines with J gene TRBJ2-1; D is perhaps TRBD2 (5 bases). The CDR3 is 16 residues long. Trimming took off 4 bases at V and 9 bases at J, with 22 bases between the two ends. The DNA of the CDR3 is TGTGCCAGCAGTTCCCCTGTGAGGGCCCGAAACAGTGAGCAGTTCTTC. Its translation: CASSSPVRARNSEQFF.

Comments on this clonotype: A read error may be the cause here, since a much bigger clone is one base away. This rearrangement joins TRBV7-2 to TRBJ2-7; D remains ambiguous. CDR3 length: 12 residues. The germline CDR1 and CDR2 sequences are SGHTA and FQGNSA. The DNA for the CDR3 is TGTGCCGGCAGCCCTAACACCTACGAGCAGTACTTC. It codes for CAGSPNTYEQYF.

The CDR3 bases are TGTGCCAGCAGTCGGGACAGGGAGCAGCCCCAGCATTTT. This translates into CASSRDREQPQHF. The chain is built from TRBV2 and TRBJ1-5; 9 bases are a match to TRBD1. The CDR3 is 13 residues long. V lost 5 bases and J lost 7; bases outside the gene matches: 3. Per the germline V gene, CDR1 is SNHLY and CDR2 is FYNNEI.

This clonotype appeared a few times. CDR3 protein: CASSLGSGLQETQYF. The DNA for the CDR3 is TGTGCCAGCAGCTTAGGTTCGGGGCTCCAAGAGACCCAGTACTTC. This chain links TRBV11-2 with TRBJ2-5; possibly TRBD1 or TRBD2 for D (5 bases each). Germline-derived CDR1 and CDR2 are SGHAT and FQNNGV. V dropped 1 base and J dropped 1 base, with 10 bases sitting between them. This CDR3 contains 15 residues.

This clonotype was detected a few times. The chain has TRBV30 and TRBJ2-7, with TRBD2 matching over 7 bases. The CDR3 loop spans 11 amino acids. From germline, CDR1 is GTSNPN and CDR2 SVGIG (reference sequence). V lost 7 bases and J lost 9; bases outside the gene matches: 9. Here the CDR3 reads CAFRLAGVQYF. The CDR3, as DNA: TGTGCCTTCCGACTAGCCGGGGTGCAGTACTTC.